This T cell receptor beta chain was sequenced for a study of cytomegalovirus exposure and HLA in healthy donors. With 60 Vbeta and 13 Jbeta primers, the PCR was carried out. Some clones are missing from TCRdb's copy, which holds only in-frame ones; the method was immunoSEQ multiplex PCR. The sample holds about 89,000 clones, 77% seen once. General study results and limits: There were some public TCRs occurring in many donors, but most TCR sequences were rare. Excluded: some indistinguishable V segments such as TRBV6-2 and TRBV6-3. An Asian-associated ancestry cluster reportedly showed fewer N-insertions than the approximately 700-donor mean in a later analysis.

Germline lookup yields CDR1 SGHVS and CDR2 FQNEAQ. With V trimmed by 0 bases and J by 7 bases, 6 bases remained unmatched. CDR3 length equals 16 residues. For this clone: The antigen is unknown.

In nominal health when sampled, donors likely had unrecorded immune exposures nonetheless. The receptor was derived from a man aged 25 to 45 in good health and CMV-seronegative. The sequenced material came from PBMCs. The chain uses TRBV7-8 and TRBJ2-1; 10 bases fit TRBD2. The CDR3 bases are TGTGCCAGCAGCTTAGCGGCTAGCGGGGGATGGAATGAGCAGTTCTTC. This sequence encodes CASSLAASGGWNEQFF.